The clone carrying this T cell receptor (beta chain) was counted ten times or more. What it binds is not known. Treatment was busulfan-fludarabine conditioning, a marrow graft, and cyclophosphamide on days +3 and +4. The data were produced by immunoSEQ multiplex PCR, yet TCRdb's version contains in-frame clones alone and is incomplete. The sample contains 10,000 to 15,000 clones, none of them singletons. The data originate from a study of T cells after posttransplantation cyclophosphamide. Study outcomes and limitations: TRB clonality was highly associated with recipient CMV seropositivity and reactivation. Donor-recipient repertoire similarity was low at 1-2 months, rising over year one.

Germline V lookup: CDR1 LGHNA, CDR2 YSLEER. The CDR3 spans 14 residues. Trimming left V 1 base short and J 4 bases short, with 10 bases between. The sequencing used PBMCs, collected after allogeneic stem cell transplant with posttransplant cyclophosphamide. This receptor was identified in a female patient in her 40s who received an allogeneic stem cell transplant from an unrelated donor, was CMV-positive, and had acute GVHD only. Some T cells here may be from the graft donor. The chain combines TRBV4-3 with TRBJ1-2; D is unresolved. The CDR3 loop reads CASSQVTQSYGYTF. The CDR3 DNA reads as TGCGCCAGCAGCCAAGTTACACAATCCTATGGCTACACCTTC.